One and the same sample provided the 29 T cell receptor beta chains below, sequenced in a study of Graves' ophthalmopathy and Graves' hyperthyroidism (dated by TCRdb to 2016 to 2018). Data came from an Illumina HiSeq 2000. For repertoire sequencing, the TCR beta CDR3 regions were amplified from RNA transcripts. HTBI primers and the Qiagen OneStep RT-PCR kit were used in a first-round RT-PCR, which was followed by a second-round multiplex PCR, size selection and purification. The public reads were reprocessed in TCRdb via fastp at Q25 and MiXCR, keeping in-frame beta chains. One record per CDR3 amino acid sequence lists the most common genes and DNA. The sample data list more than 300,000 distinct CDR3 sequences, and about a sixth of these were observed just once. The ten top clones hold roughly 2.3% of the sample. The sample comprised peripheral blood. These receptors came from an adult woman with stable Graves' hyperthyroidism.

The J gene is TRBJ1-1, the V gene TRBV5-5; tentative D call: TRBD1 (5 bases). This CDR3 region has 15 residues. CDR1 SGHKS and CDR2 YYEKEE come from the germline V gene (reference sequence). Trimming took 0 bases from V and 3 from J, leaving 12 bases between them. The CDR3: CASSLARDSHTEAFF. The CDR3 region has the DNA TGTGCCAGCAGCTTGGCCAGGGACTCCCACACTGAAGCTTTCTTT. The whole variable domain, filled in from reference TRBV5-5 and TRBJ1-1, reads DAGVTQSPTHLIKTRGQQVTLRCSPISGHKSVSWYQQVLGQGPQFIFQYYEKEERGRGNFPDRFSARQFPNYSSELNVNALLLGDSALYLCASSLARDSHTEAFFGQGTRLTVV.

This clonotype was seen many times. This rearrangement joins TRBV29-1 to TRBJ1-1; D is unclear. V lost 6 bases and J lost 5, with 10 bases in between. Germline V gene data show CDR1 as SQVTM and CDR2 as ANQGSEA. CDR3 length: 11 amino acids. CDR3 amino acids: CSVKVFTEAFF. In DNA form, the CDR3 reads TGCAGCGTCAAGGTGTTTACTGAAGCTTTCTTT.

There are many counts of this clonotype. The chain joins TRBV28 to TRBJ2-2, with D perhaps TRBD2 (6 bases). Germline CDR1 is MDHEN and CDR2 is SYDVKM. The CDR3 extends over 13 amino acids. V was trimmed by 8 bases and J by 3 bases, leaving 10 bases between them. CDR3 coding DNA: TGTGCCAGCGGGGCTAGCGACACCGGGGAGCTGTTTTTT. This codes for CASGASDTGELFF.

This clonotype came up many times. V and J are TRBV6-1 and TRBJ1-2, with D perhaps TRBD1 (5 bases). With 3 bases removed from V and 4 bases from J, the gap between germline ends came to 12 bases. Germline V gene data show CDR1 as MNHNS and CDR2 as SASEGT. There are 14 residues in the CDR3. This chain's CDR3 is CASSEGPSSYGYTF. CDR3 nucleotide sequence: TGTGCCAGCAGTGAGGGACCCTCAAGCTATGGCTACACCTTC.

The chain is built from TRBV29-1 and TRBJ1-2; D remains unclear. From germline, CDR1 is SQVTM and CDR2 ANQGSEA. There are 13 residues in the CDR3. Deletions cut 6 bases from V and 0 bases from J, with 11 bases between. As DNA, the CDR3 is TGCAGCGTATTCGGCGCCTCTAACTATGGCTACACCTTC. Translating gives CSVFGASNYGYTF.

The sample holds many counts of this clonotype. The chain uses TRBV7-3 and TRBJ1-3, with D possibly being TRBD1 (6 bases). V was shortened by 5 bases and J by 3 bases, with 11 bases between the two germline ends. Per the germline V gene, CDR1 is SGHTA and CDR2 is FQGTGA. The CDR3 runs 14 residues. CDR3 sequence reads: CASSRRGGGNTIYF. The CDR3 DNA sequence: TGTGCCAGCAGCCGTCGAGGGGGTGGAAACACCATATATTTT.

The chain joins TRBV6-5 to TRBJ2-7; D ambiguous. Trimming shortened V by 4 bases and J by 0 bases, and 19 bases separated the two germline ends. CDR3 length equals 17 residues. Per the germline V gene, CDR1 is MNHEY and CDR2 is SVGAGI. CDR3 sequence reads: CASSLGQVSIFSYEQYF. The CDR3 DNA sequence: TGTGCCAGCAGTTTAGGGCAGGTTAGCATCTTCTCCTACGAGCAGTACTTC.

There are many counts of this clonotype. The V call is TRBV29-1, the J call TRBJ2-7; 7 bases align to TRBD1. The CDR3 consists of 12 residues. The germline V gene encodes CDR1 SQVTM and CDR2 ANQGSEA. With 6 bases clipped from V and 4 bases from J, the junction kept 6 bases outside the gene matches. This CDR3 reads CSVRNRGYEQYF. As DNA, the CDR3 is TGCAGCGTCCGAAACAGGGGTTACGAGCAGTACTTC.

This clonotype was recorded many times. The chain is built from TRBV11-2 and TRBJ2-5; the D call may be TRBD1 or TRBD2 (5 bases each). Per the germline V gene, CDR1 is SGHAT and CDR2 is FQNNGV. V dropped 6 bases and J dropped 5 bases, with 19 bases sitting between them. This CDR3 is 15 amino acids long. The CDR3, as DNA: TGTGCCAGCAGGCACAACCGGGACGAGCGGGAGACCCAGTACTTC. This sequence encodes CASRHNRDERETQYF.

This clonotype was picked up a small number of times. The rearrangement links TRBV7-8 to TRBJ2-7; 9 bases align to TRBD2. This CDR3 comprises 16 residues. Per the germline V gene, CDR1 is SGHVS and CDR2 is FQNEAQ. J gave up 0 bases and V 5 bases, and 8 bases lay outside the gene matches. CDR3 protein: CASSQGLAGSSYEQYF. The CDR3 DNA reads TGTGCCAGCAGCCAGGGGCTAGCGGGGAGCTCCTACGAGCAGTACTTC.

Many counts were recorded for this clonotype. The genes are TRBV11-2 and TRBJ1-2; 9 bases are shared with TRBD1. The CDR3 loop spans 15 amino acids. Germline V lookup: CDR1 SGHAT, CDR2 FQNNGV. V lost 5 bases, J lost 4 bases, and 8 bases stayed unmatched. CDR3 protein: CASSPITGQGYGYTF. The CDR3 nucleotides are TGTGCCAGCAGCCCGATTACGGGACAGGGCTATGGCTACACCTTC.

Many counts were recorded for this clonotype. V and J are TRBV10-3 and TRBJ2-7; 8 bases align to TRBD1. CDR1 and CDR2 from the germline V gene are ENHRY and SYGVKD. The CDR3 runs to 14 residues. V gave up 4 bases and J gave up 4 bases; unmatched junction bases: 6. CDR3 region: CAISGRQGSYEQYF. The CDR3 coding sequence is TGTGCCATCAGTGGGAGACAGGGGAGTTACGAGCAGTACTTC.

This clonotype appeared many times. The chain recombines TRBV28 with TRBJ1-6, with D perhaps TRBD1 (6 bases). Germline values: CDR1 MDHEN, CDR2 SYDVKM. CDR3 length: 13 amino acids. The V end was cut by 9 bases, the J end by 9 bases, with 15 bases between. CDR3 sequence: CASGTNQGSPLHF. CDR3 in DNA: TGTGCCAGTGGGACAAATCAAGGTTCACCCCTCCACTTT.

This clonotype appeared many times. The J gene is TRBJ1-2, the V gene TRBV20-1; 9 bases are a match to TRBD1. The V gene's germline CDR1 is DFQATT and CDR2 SNEGSKA (reference sequence). The CDR3 spans 12 residues. V lost 6 bases and J lost 4; bases outside the gene matches: 3. The CDR3 sequence is CSAGQGSYGYTF. The CDR3 nucleotides are TGCAGTGCGGGACAGGGTAGCTATGGCTACACCTTC.

The V gene is TRBV11-1, the J gene TRBJ1-2; 7 nucleotides agree with TRBD1. J was trimmed by 8 bases and V by 4 bases; bases with no gene match: 16. There are 16 residues in the CDR3. CDR1 and CDR2 from the germline V gene are SGHAT and FQDESV (reference sequence). CDR3 coding DNA: TGTGCCAGCAGCTCCTCAGGGGGTCCTTCGTATGTAGGCTACACCTTC. This gives the protein CASSSSGGPSYVGYTF.

The genes are TRBV29-1 and TRBJ2-7; TRBD1 aligns across 7 bases. This CDR3 is 13 amino acids long. Trimming took 4 bases from V and 0 from J; bases not matched to a gene: 3. Looked up from germline, CDR1 is SQVTM and CDR2 is ANQGSEA. This CDR3 reads CSVGTGDSYEQYF. As DNA, the CDR3 is TGCAGCGTTGGAACAGGGGACTCCTACGAGCAGTACTTC.

In its sample, this clonotype was seen a few times. The V and J genes are TRBV6-5 and TRBJ2-5, with 7 positions matching TRBD2. The J segment lost 0 bases and the V segment lost 6 bases, leaving 10 bases of the junction unmatched. Germline V gene data show CDR1 as MNHEY and CDR2 as SVGAGI. The length of the CDR3 is 16 residues. CDR3 loop: CASSSFDGGYQETQYF. DNA of the CDR3: TGTGCCAGCAGCTCATTTGACGGGGGGTACCAAGAGACCCAGTACTTC.

This clonotype was observed a handful of times. The rearrangement links TRBV4-1 to TRBJ2-2; a weak D match, TRBD2 (6 bases). Deletions cut 3 bases from V and 1 base from J, with 15 bases between. This CDR3 is 17 amino acids long. Germline V gene data show CDR1 as MGHRA and CDR2 as YSYEKL. The CDR3: CASSQGRGGLNTGELFF. CDR3 in DNA: TGCGCCAGCAGCCAGGGGCGGGGAGGACTGAACACCGGGGAGCTGTTTTTT.

This clonotype was recorded at least ten times. The genes are TRBV20-1 and TRBJ1-5; D gene unclear. The CDR3 has 17 residues. Trimming removed 0 bases from V and 3 bases from J, with 18 bases in between. Germline V gives CDR1 DFQATT, CDR2 SNEGSKA (reference sequence). The CDR3 DNA follows: TGCAGTGCTAGAGACCCTACCCCGAAGGCCAACAATCAGCCCCAGCATTTT. This gives the protein CSARDPTPKANNQPQHF.

This clonotype was counted many times. This chain joins TRBV27 and TRBJ1-1; D might be TRBD1 (6 bases). This CDR3 comprises 14 residues. V lost 9 bases and J lost 0, with 14 bases in between. Germline CDR1 and CDR2: MNHEY and SMNVEV (reference sequence). Written as DNA, the CDR3 is TGTGCCAGAGAGAGGGGGGCTATGAACACTGAAGCTTTCTTT. Protein product: CARERGAMNTEAFF.

In its sample, this clonotype was seen a few times. V usage is TRBV5-4 and J usage is TRBJ2-7, with 12 bases aligning to TRBD2. CDR3 length: 16 amino acids. CDR1 SGHNT and CDR2 YYREEE come from the germline V gene (reference sequence). V was clipped by 4 bases and J by 3 bases; unmatched bases: 8. In DNA form, the CDR3 reads TGTGCCAGCAGCCCGGATACTAGCGGGAGGTACTACGAGCAGTACTTC. It translates to CASSPDTSGRYYEQYF.

This clonotype was found many times. V and J are TRBV7-2 and TRBJ2-7, with D tentatively TRBD1 or TRBD2 (5 bases each). Trimming removed 4 bases from V and 4 bases from J, with 17 bases in between. This CDR3 region has 15 residues. Germline-derived CDR1 and CDR2 are SGHTA and FQGNSA. The CDR3 protein is CASSWDGLPRYEQYF. Written as DNA, the CDR3 is TGTGCCAGCAGCTGGGACGGGTTGCCCAGATACGAGCAGTACTTC. The variable domain in full, completed from reference TRBV7-2 and TRBJ2-7, reads GAGVSQSPSNKVTEKGKDVELRCDPISGHTALYWYRQSLGQGLEFLIYFQGNSAPDKSGLPSDRFSAERTGGSVSTLTIQRTQQEDSAVYLCASSWDGLPRYEQYFGPGTRLTVT.

The chain links TRBV6-1 to TRBJ1-2; D is unresolved. Between the trimmed V and J ends, which lost 4 bases and 5 bases, there was a span of 14 bases. This CDR3 has 14 amino acids. Germline V gene data show CDR1 as MNHNS and CDR2 as SASEGT. In DNA form, the CDR3 reads TGTGCCAGCAGTGCAAGAGAGGGAGGTTATGGCTACACCTTC. This gives the protein CASSAREGGYGYTF.

This clonotype was seen repeatedly, ten times or more. This chain joins TRBV19 and TRBJ1-6; the match to TRBD1 covers 9 bases. Germline V lookup: CDR1 LNHDA, CDR2 SQIVND (reference sequence). The CDR3 contains 14 residues. Trimming removed 7 bases from V and 8 bases from J; junction bases left unmatched: 6. CDR3 nucleotides: TGTGCCAGTAAAGGGGACAGGGTGGATTCACCCCTCCACTTT. Translation: CASKGDRVDSPLHF.

The CDR3 loop is CASTDRGSGNTIYF. CDR3 sequence (DNA): TGTGCCAGCACCGACAGGGGGTCTGGAAACACCATATATTTT. This chain links TRBV6-2 or TRBV6-3 with TRBJ1-3, with 9 bases fitting TRBD1. Trimming cost V 7 bases and J 1 base; bases outside gene matches: 2. The CDR3 totals 14 residues. Per germline, CDR1 MNHEY and CDR2 SVGEGT.

This clonotype has a count of ten or more. The chain is built from TRBV27 and TRBJ2-2; D is unclear. Germline V gene data show CDR1 as MNHEY and CDR2 as SMNVEV (reference sequence). The length of the CDR3 is 15 residues. The ends were cut back, 2 bases at V and 0 bases at J, with 7 bases in the middle. The CDR3 loop is CASSLIVTNTGELFF. CDR3 sequence (DNA): TGTGCCAGCAGTTTAATTGTGACGAACACCGGGGAGCTGTTTTTT.

In this sample, this clonotype turned up many times. The chain couples TRBV29-1 to TRBJ2-4; 10 bases map to TRBD2. CDR3 size: 17 residues. J was trimmed by 7 bases and V by 2 bases; bases with no gene match: 14. Germline assignment: CDR1 SQVTM and CDR2 ANQGSEA. The CDR3 nucleotides read TGCAGCGTTGAACCGCTAGCGGGAGACGGTAGATCCAACATTCAGTACTTC. Its translation is CSVEPLAGDGRSNIQYF.

This clonotype was recorded at least ten times. The chain combines TRBV6-5 with TRBJ2-7; 10 positions match TRBD1. The V segment lost 0 bases and the J segment 5 bases; nucleotides outside the gene matches: 4. Germline V gene data show CDR1 as MNHEY and CDR2 as SVGAGI. This CDR3 spans 15 amino acids. CDR3: CASSYSGQGWNEQYF. The CDR3 nucleotides read TGTGCCAGCAGTTACTCGGGACAGGGGTGGAACGAGCAGTACTTC.

This clonotype was seen many times. One end of the junction is discordant with germline, which a read error may explain. V gene TRBV12-3 or TRBV12-4 combines with J gene TRBJ1-2; D might be TRBD1 (5 bases). The CDR3 sequence is 14 residues long. The CDR3 DNA reads TGTGCTAGCAGCTCTGTTTTGGGGGGCTATGGCTACACCTTC. It codes for CASSSVLGGYGYTF.